The TCR beta chain under discussion was sequenced for a study of blood T cell repertoires in COVID-19. Study at large: The study drew acute and convalescent COVID-19 samples from the United States, Italy and Spain. T cells, B-cell-depleted T cells, or PBMCs provided the cDNA or gDNA that served as material.

As processed by the authors: It was from reference gene primer amplification that nucleated cell counts were estimated. Data came from immunoSEQ multiplex PCR; TCRdb stores just in-frame clones and leaves some out. The V and J calls and clone size were taken over from that table, and D and trimming were inferred from the DNA. This sample has 250,000 to 350,000 clones, with 86% found just once. The germline V gene has CDR1 LNHDA and CDR2 SQIVND (reference sequence). Trimming removed 6 bases at V and 10 bases at J, with 13 bases between. CDR3 length: 12 amino acids. The chain has TRBV19 and TRBJ2-1; perhaps TRBD1 as D (5 bases). This TCR came from a woman aged 45-59 years with acute or convalescent COVID-19. The sample taken for sequencing was peripheral blood. The CDR3 nucleotides read TGTGCCAGTAGAGTTAGGGGTGGAGAGCAGTTCTTC. Translating it yields CASRVRGGEQFF.